The 14 T cell receptor beta chains in this list originate from one sample, sequenced in a study of beta chain features in type 1 diabetes. The authors reverse transcribed all of the isolated RNA, so sequencing captured expressed TCRB transcripts. TCRdb's table, derived via immunoSEQ multiplex PCR, lists solely in-frame clones and lacks some. Seen here are fewer than 250,000 clones, about 70% observed once, and the top ten hold 0.053%. Input material: naive CD4+ T cells from blood. The origin of the receptors is a young man in good health.

V usage is TRBV7-2 and J usage is TRBJ2-1, with 7 positions matching TRBD1. Germline V CDR1 and CDR2: SGHTA, FQGNSA. V was clipped by 5 bases and J by 4 bases; unmatched bases: 5. The CDR3 consists of 14 residues. CDR3 sequence: CASSPQGPYNEQFF. The CDR3 region has the DNA TGTGCCAGCAGCCCACAGGGGCCTTACAATGAGCAGTTCTTC.

This rearrangement joins TRBV29-1 to TRBJ1-1, with D hard to call. In germline, CDR1 is SQVTM, CDR2 ANQGSEA. This CDR3 region has 11 residues. V was shortened by 2 bases and J by 7 bases, with 8 bases between the two germline ends. CDR3 nucleotides: TGCAGCGTTGAACGGACGGTTGAAGCTTTCTTT. Translating gives CSVERTVEAFF. Looking up the rest from reference TRBV29-1 and TRBJ1-1 gives the full variable domain: SAVISQKPSRDICQRGTSLTIQCQVDSQVTMMFWYRQQPGQSLTLIATANQGSEATYESGFVIDKFPISRPNLTFSTLTVSNMSPEDSSIYLCSVERTVEAFFGQGTRLTVV.

CDR3 region: CASSTPGTVSYEQYF. The CDR3 nucleotides read TGTGCCAGCAGTACCCCCGGGACAGTTTCCTACGAGCAGTACTTC. The V and J genes are TRBV28 and TRBJ2-7; 7 bases agree with TRBD1. Germline V lookup: CDR1 MDHEN, CDR2 SYDVKM. V was clipped by 5 bases and J by 1 base; unmatched bases: 8. The CDR3 has 15 residues.

The CDR3 region is CAISGTTYEQYF. The DNA of the CDR3 is TGTGCCATTAGCGGGACTACCTACGAGCAGTACTTC. The chain has TRBV10-3 and TRBJ2-7, with 8 nucleotides matching TRBD2. The junction had 3 bases not matched to a gene; V was cut back by 9 bases and J by 2 bases. This CDR3 has 12 amino acids. Germline V gene sequence: CDR1 ENHRY, CDR2 SYGVKD.

This clone showed up just once. This chain links TRBV10-3 with TRBJ1-1; possibly TRBD1 for D (5 bases). Trimming took 6 bases from V and 3 from J, leaving 14 bases between them. CDR3 length: 14 residues. Per germline, CDR1 ENHRY and CDR2 SYGVKD. CDR3 coding DNA: TGTGCCATCAGCAGGGCCAGGGCGGACACTGAAGCTTTCTTT. Protein sequence: CAISRARADTEAFF.

The rearrangement joins TRBV25-1 to TRBJ2-7; D uncertain. This CDR3 is 13 amino acids long. Trimming took off 2 bases at V and 6 bases at J, with 11 bases between the two ends. Germline V gives CDR1 MGHDK, CDR2 SYGVNS. CDR3 amino acids: CASSEGQASEQYF. For the CDR3, the DNA is TGTGCCAGCAGTGAAGGGCAGGCAAGCGAGCAGTACTTC.

This clone has just one count. V gene TRBV5-4 combines with J gene TRBJ1-2, with D possibly TRBD1 on 5 matching bases. Germline loops: CDR1 SGHNT, CDR2 YYREEE (reference sequence). The CDR3 has 14 residues. With 1 base removed from V and 0 bases from J, the gap between germline ends came to 7 bases. The CDR3 protein is CASSLLGANYGYTF. CDR3 coding DNA: TGTGCCAGCAGCTTGCTAGGGGCTAACTATGGCTACACCTTC.

The rearrangement uses TRBV30 and TRBJ2-1, with 7 nucleotides matching TRBD2. This CDR3 is 14 amino acids long. Germline loops: CDR1 GTSNPN, CDR2 SVGIG (reference sequence). V dropped 4 bases and J dropped 9; count of bases not matched to a gene: 12. CDR3 in amino acids: CAWTFTTSRSEQFF. The CDR3 DNA reads as TGTGCCTGGACTTTCACGACTAGCAGGAGTGAGCAGTTCTTC.

This chain joins TRBV15 and TRBJ1-1; no clear D gene. Germline V gene lookup returns CDR1 LNHNV and CDR2 YYDKDF (reference sequence). CDR3 length: 15 amino acids. V lost 0 bases and J 2 bases, leaving 10 bases between the germline ends. As DNA, the CDR3 is TGTGCCACCAGCAGAGAGGGCGGATTAAACACTGAAGCTTTCTTT. Encoded protein: CATSREGGLNTEAFF.

This rearrangement joins TRBV29-1 to TRBJ1-5, with 7 bases aligning to TRBD1. This CDR3 is built from 13 residues. Germline CDR1 is SQVTM and CDR2 is ANQGSEA. Trimming cost V 6 bases and J 7 bases; bases outside gene matches: 9. The CDR3 coding sequence is TGCAGCGTCCGGGACAGTGACTTGCAGCCCCAGCATTTT. It yields the protein CSVRDSDLQPQHF.

V usage is TRBV7-9 and J usage is TRBJ1-2; 7 bases align to TRBD1. CDR1 and CDR2 (germline): SEHNR, FQNEAQ (reference sequence). Trimming cost V 5 bases and J 6 bases; bases outside gene matches: 12. The CDR3 spans 15 residues. Here the CDR3 DNA reads TGTGCCAGCAGCCCCCGAGACAGGGAAGGCCATGGCTACACCTTC. Protein product: CASSPRDREGHGYTF.

V and J are TRBV2 and TRBJ2-3; 9 bases fit TRBD1. From germline, CDR1 is SNHLY and CDR2 FYNNEI. This CDR3 is built from 14 residues. The V segment lost 8 bases and the J segment 2 bases; nucleotides outside the gene matches: 5. For the CDR3, the DNA is TGTGCCAGCGGTCGGGACAGGGCCACAGATACGCAGTATTTT. Its translation: CASGRDRATDTQYF.

This chain joins TRBV7-9 and TRBJ2-3, with 9 bases fitting TRBD1. Germline V gene lookup returns CDR1 SEHNR and CDR2 FQNEAQ (reference sequence). The CDR3 is 15 residues long. The V segment lost 3 bases and the J segment 5 bases; nucleotides outside the gene matches: 6. The CDR3 here is CASSLPTGGKDTQYF. The CDR3 coding sequence is TGTGCCAGCAGCTTGCCTACAGGGGGCAAAGATACGCAGTATTTT.

This sequence joins TRBV9 and TRBJ2-7; 11 bases are shared with TRBD2. CDR1 and CDR2 (germline): SGDLS, YYNGEE. V was clipped by 0 bases and J by 2 bases; unmatched bases: 1. The CDR3 extends over 15 amino acids. The CDR3 protein is CASSVGLAGPYEQYF. In DNA form, the CDR3 reads TGTGCCAGCAGCGTAGGACTAGCGGGGCCCTACGAGCAGTACTTC. Full variable domain (remainder filled in from reference TRBV9 and TRBJ2-7): DSGVTQTPKHLITATGQRVTLRCSPRSGDLSVYWYQQSLDQGLQFLIQYYNGEERAKGNILERFSAQQFPDLHSELNLSSLELGDSALYFCASSVGLAGPYEQYFGPGTRLTVT.